A selection of T cell receptor beta chains follows, all from one sample in a study of CD8 T cells in Susac syndrome. TCRdb re-called the immunoSEQ multiplex PCR reads with MiXCR, one entry per CDR3 protein. The table includes 150,000 to 200,000 distinct CDR3 sequences, just over 90% detected once. Sequenced input: CD4+ T cells from PBMCs. The receptors shown here come from a human donor in good health. Each CDR3 is given with its conserved first and last residue. A D gene is named only where the DNA matches it firmly. The size of a clone is reported for some rows only, either as once, few or many, or as a class for expanded clones.

V gene	clone size	D gene	J gene	CDR3 protein	CDR3 DNA
TRBV20-1	NA	NA	TRBJ1-5	CSARGGTGNQPQHF	TGCAGTGCTAGAGGAGGGACGGGCAATCAGCCCCAGCATTTT
TRBV2	once	NA	TRBJ1-1	CASSAGGGLMTEAFF	TGTGCCAGCAGTGCCGGTGGGGGGCTAATGACTGAAGCTTTCTTT
TRBV10-3	once	NA	TRBJ2-2	CAISGGILNTGELFF	TGTGCCATATCTGGGGGCATTCTCAACACCGGGGAGCTGTTTTTT
TRBV4-2	NA	NA	TRBJ2-7	CASSQDGGWEQYF	TGTGCCAGCAGCCAAGATGGAGGGTGGGAGCAGTACTTC
TRBV19	NA	NA	TRBJ1-5	CASSVGTSRDQPQHF	TGTGCCAGTAGTGTCGGGACATCAAGAGATCAGCCCCAGCATTTT
TRBV7-2	NA	NA	TRBJ2-7	CASSTRVSGYEQYF	TGTGCCAGCAGCACTAGGGTCAGTGGCTACGAGCAGTACTTC
TRBV25-1	NA	NA	TRBJ2-2	CASSGWTSTGELFF	TGTGCCAGCAGTGGATGGACAAGCACCGGGGAGCTGTTTTTT
TRBV3-1	once	NA	TRBJ2-7	CASSQVDWAEQYF	TGTGCCAGCAGCCAAGTGGATTGGGCGGAGCAGTACTTC
TRBV29-1	NA	TRBD1	TRBJ2-5	CSVPPGQGPQETQYF	TGCAGCGTACCACCGGGACAGGGCCCGCAAGAGACCCAGTACTTC
TRBV2	NA	NA	TRBJ2-5	CASRTDQETQYF	TGTGCCAGCAGGACGGACCAAGAGACCCAGTACTTC
TRBV5-1	NA	TRBD1	TRBJ1-6	CASSPGQGVSPLHF	TGCGCCAGCAGCCCGGGACAGGGGGTATCACCCCTCCACTTT
TRBV18	NA	NA	TRBJ1-2	CASSPGNRVAYGYTF	TGTGCCAGCTCACCAGGGAACCGCGTAGCCTATGGCTACACCTTC
TRBV7-9	NA	NA	TRBJ1-6	CASSLSNSPLHF	TGTGCCAGCAGCTTATCCAATTCACCCCTCCACTTT
TRBV3-1	NA	TRBD1	TRBJ1-6	CASRAGTANSPLHF	TGTGCCAGCCGGGCAGGGACAGCGAATTCACCCCTCCACTTT
TRBV29-1	NA	NA	TRBJ1-1	CSAQDHTEAFF	TGCAGCGCCCAGGATCACACTGAAGCTTTCTTT
TRBV20-1	NA	NA	TRBJ2-7	CSARQGLSYEQYF	TGCAGTGCTAGACAGGGGCTCTCCTACGAGCAGTACTTC
TRBV29-1	NA	TRBD1	TRBJ1-2	CSVERQGGYTF	TGCAGCGTTGAACGACAGGGAGGCTACACCTTC
TRBV20-1	NA	TRBD1	TRBJ2-7	CSATRDRSYEQYF	TGCAGTGCTACCCGGGACAGGTCATACGAGCAGTACTTC
TRBV28	NA	NA	TRBJ2-6	CASSPQLGANVLTF	TGTGCCAGCAGTCCTCAACTCGGGGCCAACGTCCTGACTTTC
TRBV20-1	once	TRBD1	TRBJ1-5	CSANKGDRGFFNQPQHF	TGCAGTGCGAATAAGGGGGACAGGGGGTTTTTCAATCAGCCCCAGCATTTT
TRBV15	NA	TRBD1	TRBJ1-4	CATSRTGREKLFF	TGTGCCACCAGCAGGACAGGGCGCGAAAAACTGTTTTTT
TRBV20-1	NA	TRBD1	TRBJ1-6	CSATQGSNNSPLHF	TGCAGTGCTACACAGGGGAGCAATAATTCACCCCTCCACTTT
TRBV9	NA	NA	TRBJ2-2	CASSRNPGPANTGELFF	TGTGCCAGCAGCCGAAATCCGGGACCCGCGAACACCGGGGAGCTGTTTTTT
TRBV28	NA	NA	TRBJ2-6	CASRSDSSGANVLTF	TGTGCCAGCAGATCGGACAGCTCTGGGGCCAACGTCCTGACTTTC
TRBV18	NA	NA	TRBJ1-1	CASSPPSGRDTEAFF	TGTGCCAGCTCACCACCGTCGGGCAGGGACACTGAAGCTTTCTTT
TRBV3-1	NA	TRBD2	TRBJ2-7	CASSQGLAGSYEQYF	TGTGCCAGCAGCCAAGGACTAGCGGGGTCCTACGAGCAGTACTTC
TRBV18	NA	TRBD1	TRBJ2-3	CASSRLTGNTDTQYF	TGTGCCAGCTCACGACTGACAGGGAACACAGATACGCAGTATTTT
TRBV11-2	NA	NA	TRBJ2-6	CASSARPPSSAAFSGANVLTF	TGTGCCAGCAGCGCGCGACCCCCCTCGAGCGCCGCTTTCTCTGGGGCCAACGTCCTGACTTTC
TRBV6-5	NA	TRBD1	TRBJ1-6	CASTTGGTAISPLHF	TGTGCCAGCACCACTGGGGGGACAGCAATTTCACCCCTCCACTTT
TRBV6-6	NA	NA	TRBJ1-3	CASSLPQGSGNTIYF	TGTGCCAGCAGTTTACCACAGGGCTCTGGAAACACCATATATTTT
TRBV15	NA	NA	TRBJ2-1	CATSRQGDEQFF	TGTGCCACCAGCAGACAGGGAGACGAGCAGTTCTTC
TRBV9	few	NA	TRBJ2-7	CASSVAPTYEQYF	TGTGCCAGCAGCGTAGCCCCGACCTACGAGCAGTACTTC
TRBV7-7	few	TRBD2	TRBJ2-2	CASSFGGANTGELFF	TGTGCCAGCAGCTTTGGGGGGGCGAACACCGGGGAGCTGTTTTTT
TRBV6-6	NA	TRBD1	TRBJ1-6	CASRFGTGGFNSPLHF	TGTGCCAGCAGATTCGGGACAGGGGGCTTCAATTCACCCCTCCACTTT
TRBV3-1	few	TRBD1	TRBJ2-7	CASSRRLGTGTYEQYF	TGTGCCAGCAGCCGAAGATTGGGGACAGGGACCTACGAGCAGTACTTC
TRBV6-8	NA	NA	TRBJ2-7	CASARFGTDYEQYF	TGTGCCAGCGCTAGATTTGGGACCGACTACGAGCAGTACTTC
TRBV5-1	NA	NA	TRBJ2-2	CASSLAGNPGELFF	TGCGCCAGCAGCTTGGCCGGGAACCCCGGGGAGCTGTTTTTT